The subject of this entry is one T cell receptor beta chain. Between the trimmed V and J ends, which lost 1 base and 1 base, there was a span of 13 bases. Germline CDR1 reads LGHDT; CDR2 reads YNNKEL (reference sequence). The length of the CDR3 is 16 residues. The sample belongs to a study of blood T cell repertoires in COVID-19. Per the authors' pipeline: Nucleated cell number was recorded as an estimate derived from reference gene primer amplification. Using immunoSEQ multiplex PCR, the repertoire was profiled, and TCRdb retains in-frame clones only, with some absent. That table supplies the V and J calls and clone size; D and trimming were determined from the DNA. The sample lists roughly 670,000 clones, approximately 90% occurring once.

Material for sequencing was peripheral blood. The chain joins TRBV3-1 (or the pseudogene TRBV3-2) to TRBJ1-1, with D tentatively TRBD1 (5 bases). The receptor was derived from a woman between 18 and 29 years old with acute or convalescent COVID-19. This CDR3 reads CASSQAGEKGNTEAFF. The CDR3 region has the DNA TGTGCCAGCAGCCAAGCGGGGGAGAAAGGGAACACTGAAGCTTTCTTT.